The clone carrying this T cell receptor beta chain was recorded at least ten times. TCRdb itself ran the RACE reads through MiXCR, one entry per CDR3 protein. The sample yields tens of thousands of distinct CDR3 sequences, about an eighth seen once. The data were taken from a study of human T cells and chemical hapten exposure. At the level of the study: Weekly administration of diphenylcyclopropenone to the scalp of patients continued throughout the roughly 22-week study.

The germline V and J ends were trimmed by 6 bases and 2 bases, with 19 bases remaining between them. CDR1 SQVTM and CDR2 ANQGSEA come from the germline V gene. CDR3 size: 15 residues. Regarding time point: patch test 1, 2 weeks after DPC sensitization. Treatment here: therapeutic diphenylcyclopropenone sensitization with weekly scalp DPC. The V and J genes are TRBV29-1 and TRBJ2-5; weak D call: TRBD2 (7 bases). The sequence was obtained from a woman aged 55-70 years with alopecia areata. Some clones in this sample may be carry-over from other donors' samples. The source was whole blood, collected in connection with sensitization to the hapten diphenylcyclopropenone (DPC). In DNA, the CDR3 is TGCAGCGTAACTGGGAGGGGGACGGCTCAAGAGACCCAGTACTTC. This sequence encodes CSVTGRGTAQETQYF. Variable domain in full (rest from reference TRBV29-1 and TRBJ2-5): SAVISQKPSRDICQRGTSLTIQCQVDSQVTMMFWYRQQPGQSLTLIATANQGSEATYESGFVIDKFPISRPNLTFSTLTVSNMSPEDSSIYLCSVTGRGTAQETQYFGPGTRLLVL.